This is a list of T cell receptor beta chains from one sample in a study of CD8+ T cells in alopecia areata. Data came from immunoSEQ multiplex PCR; TCRdb stores just in-frame clones and leaves some out. The sample holds about 270,000 clones, approximately 60% seen once. Sequenced material: CD4+ T cells sorted from blood, taken at approximately week 52, from a patient treated with tofacitinib. These receptors were collected from a human donor with alopecia areata. Both conserved end residues are part of each CDR3. The D gene is left open where the match is weak. Clone size is shown for a subset of rows, as once, few, many or a class of expanded clone.

few	TRBV15	TRBJ2-7	NA	TGTGCCACCAGCAGAGTCGGGTCCTACGAGCAGTACTTC	CATSRVGSYEQYF
NA	TRBV6-5	TRBJ2-1	NA	TGTGCCAGCAGTATAAGGGTTTCCTACAATGAGCAGTTCTTC	CASSIRVSYNEQFF
NA	TRBV5-6	TRBJ1-1	NA	TGTGCCAGCAGCGATAGCCTGCGCACTGAAGCTTTCTTT	CASSDSLRTEAFF
once	TRBV29-1	TRBJ1-5	NA	TGCAGCGTTGCTTCCGGGGGGAGTCAGCCCCAGCATTTT	CSVASGGSQPQHF
NA	TRBV6-6	TRBJ1-1	TRBD1	TGTGCCAGCAGTCGTTCGGACAGGCTCGGGACTGAAGCTTTCTTT	CASSRSDRLGTEAFF
few	TRBV30	TRBJ2-5	NA	TGTGCCTGGGGGAGAACCCTAGCGATCCAAGAGACCCAGTACTTC	CAWGRTLAIQETQYF
many	TRBV29-1	TRBJ2-4	TRBD1	TGCAGCGTTGCGGCAGGGGACAGGGCAGCTGGAAACATTCAGTACTTC	CSVAAGDRAAGNIQYF
NA	TRBV30	TRBJ2-3	TRBD2	TGTGCCTGGAGTGTACCTGGACTAGCGGGCACAGATACGCAGTATTTT	CAWSVPGLAGTDTQYF
once	TRBV7-2	TRBJ2-1	NA	TGTGCCAGCAGCTTAGCGGGGGGCCAGAGGGGTGAGCAGTTCTTC	CASSLAGGQRGEQFF
few	TRBV19	TRBJ1-1	NA	TGTGCCAGTAGTATGCCCGGGAACACTGAAGCTTTCTTT	CASSMPGNTEAFF
many	TRBV5-1	TRBJ1-1	NA	TGCGCCAGCAGCTTGTTTTCGGGTGCCCTAGGAGAAGCTTTCTTT	CASSLFSGALGEAFF
NA	TRBV6-5	TRBJ2-3	NA	TGTGCCAGCAGTTCTCTCGGAGGGGCCATCGATACGCAGTATTTT	CASSSLGGAIDTQYF
once	TRBV5-6	TRBJ1-2	TRBD1	TGTGCCAGCAGCCGACGGACAGGGAGCGGGGGCTACACCTTC	CASSRRTGSGGYTF
NA	TRBV30	TRBJ1-1	NA	TGTGCCTCCGGACACACGGGCACTGAAGCTTTCTTT	CASGHTGTEAFF
NA	TRBV6-6	TRBJ1-2	NA	TGTGCCAGCAGTACGGGACCAGGAGGCTACACCTTC	CASSTGPGGYTF
NA	TRBV2	TRBJ1-6	NA	TGTGCCAGCAGACGGAAGGGGAATTCACCCCTCCACTTT	CASRRKGNSPLHF
NA	TRBV2	TRBJ1-2	TRBD1	TGTGCCAGCAGTCCTCGGACAGGGGACTACACCTTC	CASSPRTGDYTF
few	TRBV7-2	TRBJ2-2	NA	TGTGCCAGCAGCCCTTACATGAACACCGGGGAGCTGTTTTTT	CASSPYMNTGELFF
NA	TRBV7-2	TRBJ1-2	TRBD1	TGTGCCAGCAGCTGGGGGATACAGGGGGCCTATGGCTACACCTTC	CASSWGIQGAYGYTF
NA	TRBV30	TRBJ2-5	NA	TGTGCCTGGACCGCTGGGCCTAGCGTTGCCGAGACCCAGTACTTC	CAWTAGPSVAETQYF
NA	TRBV7-8	TRBJ2-1	NA	TGTGCCAGCAGCTTGATCACGGGGCCGTGGGGCTACAATGAGCAGTTCTTC	CASSLITGPWGYNEQFF
NA	TRBV6-6	TRBJ1-2	NA	TGTGCCAGCAGTCCTAACAGGGTGGCGGACTATGGCTACACCTTC	CASSPNRVADYGYTF
NA	TRBV6-5	TRBJ2-3	TRBD2	TGTGCCAGCAGTTGGACTAGCGGGGGTGCAGATACGCAGTATTTT	CASSWTSGGADTQYF
NA	TRBV30	TRBJ2-1	NA	TGTGCCTGGAGTCCTTTTAGGGACAATGAGCAGTTCTTC	CAWSPFRDNEQFF
few	TRBV30	TRBJ2-2	NA	TGTGCCTGGTCCCCGGGGACCGGGGAGCTGTTTTTT	CAWSPGTGELFF